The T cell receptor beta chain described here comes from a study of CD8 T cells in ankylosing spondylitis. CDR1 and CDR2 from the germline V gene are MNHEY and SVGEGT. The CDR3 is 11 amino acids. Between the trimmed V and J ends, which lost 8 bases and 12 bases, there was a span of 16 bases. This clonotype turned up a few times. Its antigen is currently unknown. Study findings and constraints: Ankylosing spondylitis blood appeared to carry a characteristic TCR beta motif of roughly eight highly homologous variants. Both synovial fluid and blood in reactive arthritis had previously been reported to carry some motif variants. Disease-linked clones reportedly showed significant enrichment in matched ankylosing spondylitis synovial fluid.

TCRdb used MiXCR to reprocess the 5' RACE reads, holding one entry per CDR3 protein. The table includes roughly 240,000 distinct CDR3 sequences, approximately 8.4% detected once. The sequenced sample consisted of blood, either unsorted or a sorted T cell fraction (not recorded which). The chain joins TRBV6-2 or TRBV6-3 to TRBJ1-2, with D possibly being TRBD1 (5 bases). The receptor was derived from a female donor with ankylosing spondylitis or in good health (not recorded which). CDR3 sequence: CASGKKGVDTF. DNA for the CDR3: TGTGCCAGCGGCAAGAAAGGGGTGGACACCTTC.